This is a list of T cell receptor beta chains from one sample in a study of immune cell composition in non-small cell lung cancer. Here immunoSEQ multiplex PCR was the method, and the copy in TCRdb shows in-frame clones only, minus some. Here the sample spans more than 1,500 clones, around 75% being singletons. The sample also formed part of further work on CD4 T cells in lung cancer.

The sample consisted of lung tumor tissue. All receptors derive from a human donor with non-small cell lung cancer. CDR3s include the opening cysteine and the closing phenylalanine or tryptophan. D genes are given only for firm matches. Expanded clones get a size class; other rows say once, few or many, or leave the size out.

TRBJ2-7 - - TRBV7-9 CASSLARQQLF TGTGCCAGCAGCTTAGCGAGACAGCAACTCTTC
TRBJ2-7 TRBD2 few TRBV30 CAWSVGGGEQYF TGTGCCTGGAGTGTAGGCGGGGGCGAGCAGTACTTC
TRBJ2-3 TRBD2 - TRBV4-2 CASSQERLADTDTQYF TGTGCCAGCAGCCAAGAAAGACTAGCAGACACAGATACGCAGTATTTT
TRBJ1-3 - - TRBV2 CASTEEGLVAGNTIYF TGTGCCAGCACCGAGGAGGGGCTGGTGGCTGGAAACACCATATATTTT
TRBJ2-5 TRBD2 - TRBV2 CASSEGGKRETQYF TGTGCCAGCAGTGAGGGGGGGAAACGAGAGACCCAGTACTTC
TRBJ2-1 - - TRBV2 CASSLEEGGDYNEQFF TGTGCCAGCAGTCTAGAGGAGGGGGGGGACTACAATGAGCAGTTCTTC
TRBJ2-3 - - TRBV27 CAAISTDTQYF TGTGCCGCTATCAGCACAGATACGCAGTATTTT
TRBJ1-2 TRBD1 - TRBV5-3 CARSRPRFRGRGGYTF TGTGCCAGAAGCCGACCCAGATTCAGGGGGCGAGGCGGCTACACCTTC
TRBJ1-5 TRBD1 large TRBV30 CAWGTGIGNQPQHF TGTGCCTGGGGGACAGGGATTGGCAATCAGCCCCAGCATTTT
TRBJ2-5 - once TRBV7-8 CASSLRRTLGETQYF TGTGCCAGCAGCCTTCGCCGGACTCTTGGGGAGACCCAGTACTTC
TRBJ2-3 TRBD2 - TRBV7-9 CASSRAGGTDTQYF TGTGCCAGCAGCCGGGCGGGGGGCACAGATACGCAGTATTTT
TRBJ2-2 - once TRBV27 CASSFYPGVGELFF TGTGCCAGCAGTTTTTATCCGGGAGTCGGGGAGCTGTTTTTT
TRBJ1-2 - few TRBV19 CASSIDDSYGYTF TGTGCCAGTAGTATAGATGACAGCTATGGCTACACCTTC
TRBJ1-2 - - TRBV7-9 CASSLEYLTEYGYTF TGTGCCAGCAGCTTAGAGTACTTGACAGAGTATGGCTACACCTTC
TRBJ1-5 - - TRBV19 CASSASGYSNQPQHF TGTGCCAGTAGTGCCTCGGGGTATAGCAATCAGCCCCAGCATTTT
TRBJ2-5 TRBD1 - TRBV5-1 CASSSGTGQETQYF TGCGCCAGCAGCTCTGGGACAGGGCAGGAGACCCAGTACTTC
TRBJ2-6 TRBD1 once TRBV23-1 CASSQSGDRPHGGANVLTF TGCGCCAGCAGTCAATCGGGGGACAGGCCCCATGGTGGGGCCAACGTCCTGACTTTC
TRBJ2-1 - - TRBV6-5 CASSPTGNEQFF TGTGCCAGCAGCCCAACGGGCAATGAGCAGTTCTTC
TRBJ1-2 - - TRBV6-6 CASSYSNSNYGYTF TGTGCCAGCAGTTACTCGAACAGTAACTATGGCTACACCTTC
TRBJ2-6 - - TRBV27 CASRPLSLQTSGANVLTF TGTGCCAGCAGACCCCTCTCCCTACAGACCTCTGGGGCCAACGTCCTGACTTTC
TRBJ1-3 TRBD1 large TRBV6-5 CASSYRQGRSGNTIYF TGTGCCAGCAGTTATCGACAGGGCCGCTCTGGAAACACCATATATTTT
TRBJ2-3 - - TRBV28 CASSSYGTSTDTQYF TGTGCCAGCAGTTCATACGGGACTAGCACAGATACGCAGTATTTT
TRBJ1-1 - once TRBV5-6 CASSLPSLTEAFF TGTGCCAGCAGCTTGCCCTCCCTCACTGAAGCTTTCTTT
TRBJ1-5 - - TRBV7-2 CASRQGNQPQHF TGTGCCAGCAGGCAGGGCAATCAGCCCCAGCATTTT
TRBJ1-3 TRBD1 - TRBV18 CASSPRSGQASGNTIYF TGTGCCAGCTCACCCCGGTCGGGACAGGCCTCTGGAAACACCATATATTTT
TRBJ1-1 - - TRBV5-6 CASSLRGTEAFF TGTGCCAGCAGCTTGAGGGGCACTGAAGCTTTCTTT
TRBJ2-1 - once TRBV18 CASSLRDVSYNEQFF TGTGCCAGCTCCCTTCGGGATGTCTCCTACAATGAGCAGTTCTTC
TRBJ2-3 TRBD2 few TRBV28 CASSLRGGGDTQYF TGTGCCAGCAGTTTACGGGGGGGCGGGGATACGCAGTATTTT
TRBJ2-5 TRBD2 - TRBV4-2 CASSQKPRASGQETQYF TGTGCCAGCAGCCAAAAACCCAGGGCTAGCGGGCAAGAGACCCAGTACTTC
TRBJ1-3 - - TRBV4-1 CASSQGPYYGNTIYF TGCGCCAGCAGCCAAGGACCATACTATGGAAACACCATATATTTT
TRBJ1-6 - - TRBV6-5 CASREQESPLHF TGTGCCAGCAGAGAACAGGAATCACCCCTCCACTTT
TRBJ2-2 - once TRBV5-1 CASSLAPSSTGELFF TGCGCCAGCAGCTTGGCGCCTAGCAGCACCGGGGAGCTGTTTTTT
TRBJ1-6 - - TRBV4-3 CASSLQGYNSPLHF TGCGCCAGCAGCCTCCAGGGTTATAATTCACCCCTCCACTTT
TRBJ2-6 - few TRBV14 CASSQAHGPNVLTF TGTGCCAGCAGCCAAGCGCACGGTCCCAACGTCCTGACTTTC
TRBJ2-2 TRBD2 once TRBV19 CASSIGRGGTGELFF TGTGCCAGTAGTATTGGTCGGGGGGGGACCGGGGAGCTGTTTTTT
TRBJ2-5 - - TRBV5-4 CASSLAGSKETQYF TGTGCCAGCAGCTTGGCGGGTAGCAAAGAGACCCAGTACTTC
TRBJ2-3 - - TRBV5-1 CASSLGPLEGDTQYF TGCGCCAGCAGCCTGGGGCCTCTGGAGGGAGATACGCAGTATTTT
TRBJ1-2 - - TRBV29-1 CSAARINNYGYTF TGCAGCGCCGCCAGGATAAACAACTATGGCTACACCTTC
TRBJ2-1 TRBD2 - TRBV14 CASSPGGVLTQFF TGTGCCAGCAGCCCGGGGGGTGTATTAACGCAGTTCTTC
TRBJ2-1 - few TRBV6-1 CASSDTYIEQFF TGTGCCAGCAGTGATACCTATATTGAGCAGTTCTTC